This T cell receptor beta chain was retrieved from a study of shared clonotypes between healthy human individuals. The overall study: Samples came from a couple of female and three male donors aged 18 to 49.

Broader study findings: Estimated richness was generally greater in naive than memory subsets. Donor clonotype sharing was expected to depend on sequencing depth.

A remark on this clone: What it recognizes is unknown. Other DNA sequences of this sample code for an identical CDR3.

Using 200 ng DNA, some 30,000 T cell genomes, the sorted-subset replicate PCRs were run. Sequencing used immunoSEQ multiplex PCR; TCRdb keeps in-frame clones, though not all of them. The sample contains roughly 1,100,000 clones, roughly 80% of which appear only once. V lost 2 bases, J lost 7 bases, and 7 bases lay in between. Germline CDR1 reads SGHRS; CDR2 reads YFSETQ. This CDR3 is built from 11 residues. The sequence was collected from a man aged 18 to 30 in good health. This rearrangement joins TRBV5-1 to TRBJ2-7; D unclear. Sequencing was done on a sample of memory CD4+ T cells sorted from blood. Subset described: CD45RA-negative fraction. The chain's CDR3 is CASSLVGEQYF. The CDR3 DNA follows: TGCGCCAGCAGCTTAGTGGGGGAGCAGTACTTC.